The present entry profiles one TCR beta chain with its context. What it binds is unknown. This record belongs to a study of breast tumors, draining lymph nodes, adjacent tissues. General study findings and limits: Tumor and nontumor repertoires were significantly more similar in luminal-like than in basal-like breast cancer.

TCRdb processed the multiplex PCR reads anew with MiXCR; each CDR3 protein has one entry. The repertoire includes 290,000 or so distinct CDR3 sequences, 30% to 35% of them detected once, and 1.1% sits in the top ten. Samples came from axillary lymph nodes draining the breast cancer. CDR1 and CDR2 (germline): MNHEY, SVGEGT. With 5 bases clipped from V and 1 base from J, the junction kept 5 bases outside the gene matches. The CDR3 sequence is 16 residues long. This TCR was sampled from a female donor with breast cancer. Some clones in this sample may be carry-over from other donors' samples. The gene calls are TRBV6-2 or TRBV6-3 and TRBJ2-6; 7 positions match TRBD1. Sample: axillary lymph node tissue. CDR3 protein: CASSHLQGSGANVLTF. DNA for the CDR3: TGTGCCAGCAGTCACCTACAGGGGTCTGGGGCCAACGTCCTGACTTTC.